This T cell receptor (beta chain) stems from a study of T cell responses to AZD1222 COVID-19 vaccine. The CDR3 is made up of 13 amino acids. V lost 5 bases and J 3 bases, leaving 11 bases between the germline ends. General study findings and limits: Spike-specific TCR breadth and depth both grew after two AZD1222 doses.

Sequenced by immunoSEQ multiplex PCR; TCRdb stores in-frame clones only, minus some. The table records about 180,000 clones, 90% to 95% of them present only once. For this clone: Antigen specificity is unknown.

The chain employs TRBV12-3 or TRBV12-4 and TRBJ2-7; weak D call: TRBD2 (6 bases). This specimen was peripheral blood, taken 28 days after the second dose of the MenACWY control vaccine. The clonotype comes from an adult who received the MenACWY meningococcal vaccine as a control. The CDR3 DNA reads as TGTGCCAGCAGTCAAACGCGGGGCTACGAGCAGTACTTC. Protein sequence: CASSQTRGYEQYF.